The clone carrying this T cell receptor beta chain showed up many times. Its antigen is as yet unknown. The sample belongs to a study of CD8 T cells in ankylosing spondylitis. Overall study results and limits: Peripheral blood held disease-linked clones only at relatively low frequency, and these were CD8+. Before this, some motif variants had been reported in reactive arthritis synovial fluid and blood. Matched ankylosing spondylitis synovial fluid reportedly showed significant enrichment of disease-linked clones. A motif of roughly 8 highly homologous TCR beta variants was seen as apparently characteristic of ankylosing spondylitis blood.

Germline CDR1 is SGHVS and CDR2 is FQNEAQ. This CDR3 region has 14 residues. V was clipped by 5 bases and J by 3 bases, with 13 bases between them. MiXCR, run by TCRdb on the 5' RACE reads, gives a single entry per CDR3 protein. This table has 300,000 to 350,000 distinct CDR3 sequences, under 14% appearing once. Material: blood, either unsorted or a sorted T cell fraction (not recorded which). This clonotype was obtained from a female donor with ankylosing spondylitis or in good health (not recorded which). V and J are TRBV7-8 and TRBJ1-1, with D uncertain. The CDR3 DNA sequence: TGTGCCAGCAGCCCGCCTAAGCAGGACACTGAAGCTTTCTTT. This sequence encodes CASSPPKQDTEAFF.